The following is a T cell receptor beta chain sequence with its context. Its target is unknown. The CDR3 length is 14 residues. V lost 1 base, J lost 8 bases, and 14 bases lay in between. The V gene's germline CDR1 is SGHTA and CDR2 FQGNSA. The sample originates from a study of OX40 agonist ivuxolimab in advanced cancers. Findings of the study overall: Among the lowest peripheral clonal expansion occurred in 0.1-3.0 mg/kg partial responders. The average count of expanded clones was higher among CD8+ T cells than among CD4+.

The data were produced by immunoSEQ multiplex PCR, yet TCRdb's version contains in-frame clones alone and is incomplete. The sample holds 90,000 to 120,000 clones, less than 95% seen once. The clonotype was recovered from an adult with an advanced solid tumor such as melanoma, head and neck, liver or kidney cancer. The V gene is TRBV7-2, the J gene TRBJ1-1; D is uncertain. This specimen consisted of CD4+ or CD8+ T cells sorted from blood, obtained in a trial of the OX40 agonist ivuxolimab. CDR3 residues: CASSLGEWGTEAFF. DNA of the CDR3: TGTGCCAGCAGCTTAGGCGAGTGGGGAACCGAAGCTTTCTTT.